These 4 T cell receptor beta chains were sequenced from one sample in a study of blood T cell repertoires in COVID-19. Assay: immunoSEQ multiplex PCR; the TCRdb copy retains only in-frame clones and omits some. The data hold more than 75,000 clones, with roughly 88% observed a single time. Sequenced sample: peripheral blood. The receptors originated from a woman in her 70s with acute or convalescent COVID-19.

This chain connects TRBV5-4 to TRBJ2-7; 13 nucleotides align to TRBD2. Germline lookup yields CDR1 SGHNT and CDR2 YYREEE (reference sequence). The V gene end was trimmed by 4 bases and the J gene end by 3 bases; junction bases not matched to a gene: 4. The CDR3 loop spans 15 amino acids. CDR3 region: CASSTGLAGDYEQYF. CDR3 coding DNA: TGTGCCAGCAGCACTGGACTAGCGGGAGACTACGAGCAGTACTTC.

This sequence joins TRBV7-8 and TRBJ2-3; TRBD2 aligns across 10 bases. This CDR3 spans 18 amino acids. CDR1 SGHVS and CDR2 FQNEAQ come from the germline V gene. V lost 1 base and J lost 1; bases outside the gene matches: 8. The CDR3, as DNA: TGTGCCAGCAGCTTAGGGCTAGCGGGGGACTCTGGCACAGATACGCAGTATTTT. Protein product: CASSLGLAGDSGTDTQYF.

The rearrangement joins TRBV5-1 to TRBJ2-3; no definite D call. The CDR3 sequence is 12 residues long. The germline CDR1 and CDR2 sequences are SGHRS and YFSETQ. With 4 bases removed from V and 3 bases from J, the gap between germline ends came to 6 bases. The CDR3 coding sequence is TGCGCCAGCAGCCAGAAGACAGATACGCAGTATTTT. Its protein product is CASSQKTDTQYF.

This rearrangement joins TRBV3-1 (or the pseudogene TRBV3-2) to TRBJ1-3, with D perhaps matching TRBD1 (6 bases). Trimming removed 4 bases at V and 4 bases at J, with 14 bases between. This CDR3 has 15 amino acids. The germline V gene has CDR1 LGHDT and CDR2 YNNKEL (reference sequence). CDR3 sequence (DNA): TGTGCCAGCAGCCTAACCAGGACAGTAGGAAACACCATATATTTT. Translation gives CASSLTRTVGNTIYF.